This record concerns one TCR beta chain sequence. Its antigen is currently unknown. Included in the TCR beta cDNA libraries were unique molecular identifiers. TCRdb reprocessed the PCR reads via MiXCR and lists one record per CDR3 protein. This table has 820,000 or so distinct CDR3 sequences, about 53% appearing once. CDR1 SQVTM and CDR2 ANQGSEA come from the germline V gene. CDR3 length: 15 residues. V was clipped by 4 bases and J by 3 bases; unmatched bases: 4. These data belong to a study of post-analysis software for immune sequencing data. Whole-study findings and limits: Patients carried several TRBV segments more frequently than controls did, and TRBV5-6, TRBV5-1 and TRBV20-1 were among them.

Sequencing input: blood. The chain carries TRBV29-1 and TRBJ2-1, with TRBD2 matching over 12 bases. The clonotype originates from a girl aged 5-17 years with multiple sclerosis. CDR3 DNA sequence: TGCAGCGTTGCTAGCGGGAGGGCCCTCTACAATGAGCAGTTCTTC. Protein: CSVASGRALYNEQFF.